One and the same sample provided the 32 T cell receptor beta chains below, sequenced in a study of regulatory T cells in long-lasting Graves disease. Construction of the TCR beta libraries employed iRepertoire HTBI primers in conjunction with Arm-PCR of CDR3 regions. MiXCR was run by TCRdb on the multiplex PCR reads, yielding one entry per CDR3 protein. The repertoire holds more than 300,000 distinct CDR3 sequences, with 10% to 15% as singletons. The time point is: newly diagnosed GD, antithyroid drugs for less than 3 months. PBMCs were the source of the RNA used for TCR sequencing. These data were also filed under a second study, of T cells in Graves' hyperthyroidism and ophthalmopathy.

Sequenced here: peripheral blood mononuclear cells (PBMCs), sampled at new diagnosis, from a patient treated with antithyroid drugs. Source of these receptors: a woman aged 18-29 years with Graves disease.

This clonotype was seen ten or more times. The CDR3 loop reads CASSQEFSVTGTHYGYTF. CDR3 bases: TGCGCCAGCAGCCAAGAATTCTCGGTGACAGGGACCCACTATGGCTACACCTTC. This chain joins TRBV4-3 and TRBJ1-2, with TRBD1 matching over 7 bases. V lost 0 bases and J lost 3; bases outside the gene matches: 13. There are 18 residues in the CDR3. The V gene's germline CDR1 is LGHNA and CDR2 YSLEER.

This clonotype was observed many times. This chain links TRBV12-3 or TRBV12-4 with TRBJ2-7; 8 bases fit TRBD1. CDR3 length: 14 residues. The trim removed 7 bases at V and 1 base at J, leaving 6 bases unmatched. CDR3 coding DNA: TGTGCCAGCACTCTGGGACAGGTATCCTACGAGCAGTACTTC. Its translation is CASTLGQVSYEQYF.

This clonotype was found a few times. The chain joins TRBV15 to TRBJ1-5; perhaps TRBD1 as D (5 bases). The CDR3 is 16 amino acids. V was clipped by 1 base and J by 3 bases, with 13 bases between them. The germline V gene has CDR1 LNHNV and CDR2 YYDKDF (reference sequence). CDR3 region: CATSRGQGGPNQPQHF. The CDR3 DNA follows: TGTGCCACCAGCAGAGGGCAGGGAGGCCCCAATCAGCCCCAGCATTTT.

This clonotype was observed many times. J is TRBJ1-1 and V is TRBV11-2; D ambiguous. CDR1 is SGHAT and CDR2 is FQNNGV in the germline V gene. The CDR3 is 15 amino acids. V shed 1 base and J shed 4 bases, with 13 bases lying between them. CDR3 protein: CASSLVRGGVTEAFF. DNA of the CDR3: TGTGCCAGCAGCTTAGTTCGGGGAGGTGTCACTGAAGCTTTCTTT.

At least ten counts were recorded for this clonotype. The V call is TRBV7-3, the J call TRBJ2-5, with TRBD2 as a possible D gene (6 bases). CDR3 length: 14 amino acids. V was trimmed by 5 bases and J by 2 bases, leaving 12 bases between them. Germline V CDR1 and CDR2: SGHTA, FQGTGA. The CDR3 DNA reads TGTGCCAGCAGCCCACTTGGGGGGCAAGAGACCCAGTACTTC. Protein product: CASSPLGGQETQYF.

The sample holds many counts of this clonotype. The chain recombines TRBV28 with TRBJ1-5; D gene unclear. V dropped 6 bases and J dropped 1 base, with 10 bases sitting between them. Germline V CDR1 and CDR2: MDHEN, SYDVKM. The CDR3 is 14 residues long. The chain's CDR3 is CASRVRVSNQPQHF. In nucleotides, the CDR3 is TGTGCCAGCAGAGTACGAGTAAGCAATCAGCCCCAGCATTTT.

In this sample, this clonotype turned up many times. This chain connects TRBV20-1 to TRBJ2-7; a weak D match, TRBD1 (6 bases). The CDR3 runs to 13 residues. Germline loops: CDR1 DFQATT, CDR2 SNEGSKA (reference sequence). V lost 6 bases to trimming and J lost 4 bases, with 16 bases between them. Written as DNA, the CDR3 is TGCAGTGCCGTTCTCTACAGGGAATACGAGCAGTACGTC. It yields the protein CSAVLYREYEQYV.

This clonotype occurred many times. J is TRBJ2-2 and V is TRBV10-3; TRBD1 might be the D (5 bases). The ends were cut back, 5 bases at V and 2 bases at J, with 12 bases in the middle. The length of the CDR3 is 15 residues. Germline V gives CDR1 ENHRY, CDR2 SYGVKD. DNA for the CDR3: TGTGCCATCAGTCAACGACAGTTTAACACCGGGGAGCTGTTTTTT. This sequence encodes CAISQRQFNTGELFF.

This clonotype was recorded many times. V is TRBV11-3 and J is TRBJ2-1; 7 bases fit TRBD2. In germline, CDR1 is SGHNT, CDR2 YENEEA. The V gene end was trimmed by 5 bases and the J gene end by 8 bases; junction bases not matched to a gene: 9. The CDR3 has 14 residues. In DNA form, the CDR3 reads TGTGCCAGCAGCCCCGTGGCGGGAGTGGATGAGCAGTTCTTC. It is translated as CASSPVAGVDEQFF.

This clonotype was seen more than once but under ten times. The rearrangement links TRBV2 to TRBJ1-2; D not certain. V was pared by 2 bases and J by 1 base, with 8 bases between. CDR1 is SNHLY, CDR2 FYNNEI, per germline. The CDR3 length is 14 residues. The CDR3: CASSEPGRNYGYTF. CDR3 DNA sequence: TGTGCCAGCAGTGAACCTGGACGTAACTATGGCTACACCTTC.

This clonotype came up many times. The V call is TRBV12-3 or TRBV12-4, the J call TRBJ1-2; 8 bases agree with TRBD1. V trimming: 6 bases; J trimming: 1 base; junction bases outside the gene matches: 10. This CDR3 contains 16 residues. CDR3 coding DNA: TGTGCCAGCAGACCTTCTTCAGGGGGCGTTAACTATGGCTACACCTTC. This gives the protein CASRPSSGGVNYGYTF.

This clonotype was seen a few times. V and J are TRBV6-2 or TRBV6-3 and TRBJ2-4, with a tentative D call TRBD2 (6 bases). This CDR3 is 15 amino acids long. Germline V gene sequence: CDR1 MNHEY, CDR2 SVGEGT. V lost 1 base, J lost 8 bases, and 15 bases lay in between. The CDR3 nucleotides read TGTGCCAGCAGTTACTATCCGCCGCCGGGGGACATTCAGTACTTC. It yields the protein CASSYYPPPGDIQYF.

On this clonotype: A far larger clone is one base from this, pointing to a likely read error. The chain has TRBV11-2 and TRBJ2-3, with a possible D match to TRBD2 (6 bases). Germline values: CDR1 SGHAT, CDR2 FQNNGV. The CDR3 is 16 amino acids. CDR3 protein: CTSSLRDFRYTDTQYF. The CDR3 nucleotides read TGTACCAGCAGCTTACGGGACTTCCGTTACACAGATACGCAGTATTTT.

The table lists this clonotype with many counts. For the CDR3, the DNA is TGTGCCAGCAGCCACCCAGGGCTTGCTAATGAAAAACTGTTTTTT. Protein sequence: CASSHPGLANEKLFF. This sequence joins TRBV12-3 or TRBV12-4 and TRBJ1-4; TRBD1 is a possible D gene (5 bases). The CDR3 length is 15 residues. The V end lost 6 bases, the J end lost 3 bases, and 14 bases lay between the germline ends.

This clonotype was counted at least ten times. The chain is built from TRBV7-8 and TRBJ2-3; 9 bases fit TRBD2. Germline lookup yields CDR1 SGHVS and CDR2 FQNEAQ. CDR3 length: 17 residues. Trimming took 1 base from V and 1 from J; bases not matched to a gene: 6. As DNA, the CDR3 is TGTGCCAGCAGCTTAGTTGCAGTAGCGGGGGGCACAGATACGCAGTATTTT. Translated: CASSLVAVAGGTDTQYF.

This clonotype was counted once. This could be a read error, since a much larger clone is one nucleotide away. The gene calls are TRBV3-1 and TRBJ1-2; D is possibly TRBD1 (6 bases). CDR3 length equals 14 residues. CDR1 and CDR2 (germline): LGHDT, YNNKEL (reference sequence). Trimming shortened V by 1 base and J by 7 bases, and 13 bases separated the two germline ends. The CDR3 DNA sequence: TGTGCCAGCAGCCAAGCGGGCGTGGGGGCTGGCTACACCTTC. Its protein product is CASSQAGVGAGYTF.

The chain combines TRBV24-1 with TRBJ2-5; no clear D gene. Germline V gives CDR1 KGHDR, CDR2 SFDVKD. The CDR3 runs 11 residues. The V and J ends lost 7 bases and 4 bases respectively, with 6 bases between them. CDR3 coding DNA: TGTGCCACCAGGAAGGGAGAGACCCAGTACTTC. Translating gives CATRKGETQYF.

The chain has TRBV18 and TRBJ2-5, with TRBD2 as a possible D gene (6 bases). Germline CDR1 KGHSH, CDR2 LQKENI. V gave up 6 bases and J gave up 2 bases, with 16 bases separating them. This CDR3 has 15 amino acids. The DNA of the CDR3 is TGTGCCAGCTCTCCCACCGGGGGAGGTCAAGAGACCCAGTACTTC. It encodes CASSPTGGGQETQYF.

This clonotype was seen ten or more times. The CDR3 bases are TGCAGTGCTGGGGTGATAGGAGGCGGGCTCACCGGGGAGCTGTTTTTT. Amino acids: CSAGVIGGGLTGELFF. V is TRBV20-1 and J is TRBJ2-2; possible D gene TRBD2, 5 bases. With 5 bases removed from V and 4 bases from J, the gap between germline ends came to 20 bases. In germline, CDR1 is DFQATT, CDR2 SNEGSKA (reference sequence). This CDR3 is 16 amino acids long.

The rearrangement joins TRBV28 to TRBJ2-2; 7 nucleotides line up with TRBD2. The CDR3 is 15 amino acids. Per the germline V gene, CDR1 is MDHEN and CDR2 is SYDVKM. J lost 5 bases, V lost 3 bases, and 6 bases had no gene match. In nucleotides, the CDR3 is TGTGCCAGCAGTTTGCCGCGGGGGATTACCGGGGAGCTGTTTTTT. Its protein product is CASSLPRGITGELFF.

This clonotype has ten or more counts. The J gene is TRBJ1-5, the V gene TRBV6-1; D is perhaps TRBD1 (6 bases). CDR1 is MNHNS and CDR2 is SASEGT in the germline V gene. Trimming shortened V by 8 bases and J by 3 bases, and 14 bases separated the two germline ends. The CDR3 is 14 amino acids. The CDR3 coding sequence is TGTGCCAGCTCAACAGACAGGAACAATCAGCCCCAGCATTTT. Its translation is CASSTDRNNQPQHF.

This clonotype was seen many times. This chain links TRBV20-1 with TRBJ1-5; no clear D. The CDR3 is made up of 18 amino acids. V was trimmed by 0 bases and J by 4 bases, leaving 22 bases between them. The germline CDR1 and CDR2 sequences are DFQATT and SNEGSKA (reference sequence). The CDR3 nucleotides read TGCAGTGCTAGAGATCACGCTCGAGGGTTGGTCGGTAATCAGCCCCAGCATTTT. It translates to CSARDHARGLVGNQPQHF.

Comments on this clonotype: A much larger clonotype is one base distant, so this may be a read error. The chain has TRBV2 and TRBJ1-2, with D hard to call. Germline-derived CDR1 and CDR2 are SNHLY and FYNNEI. The CDR3 spans 12 residues. In DNA form, the CDR3 reads TGTGCCATCAGTGAAAGGACTAGGGCAGACCCCTTT. The encoded protein is CAISERTRADPF.

This clonotype occurred many times. The chain uses TRBV6-2 or TRBV6-3 and TRBJ2-3; D is unresolved. CDR1 and CDR2 from the germline V gene are MNHEY and SVGEGT. The CDR3 spans 15 residues. The V end was cut by 0 bases, the J end by 5 bases, with 12 bases between. DNA for the CDR3: TGTGCCAGCAGTTACTCTGGGTGGCTGGGAGATACGCAGTATTTT. It codes for CASSYSGWLGDTQYF.

This clonotype was recorded many times. V gene TRBV28 combines with J gene TRBJ2-1; TRBD2 is a possible D gene (5 bases). Germline V gene sequence: CDR1 MDHEN, CDR2 SYDVKM. V was trimmed by 6 bases and J by 5 bases, leaving 20 bases between them. The CDR3 is made up of 16 amino acids. This chain's CDR3 is CASSLTRAVSNNEQFF. In nucleotides, the CDR3 is TGTGCCAGCAGCCTTACGAGGGCCGTTTCGAACAATGAGCAGTTCTTC.

This clonotype was counted many times. The genes are TRBV19 and TRBJ1-1; possibly TRBD1 for D (5 bases). CDR1 LNHDA and CDR2 SQIVND come from the germline V gene (reference sequence). With 1 base removed from V and 1 base from J, the gap between germline ends came to 10 bases. The CDR3 has 15 amino acids. The CDR3 DNA reads TGTGCCAGTAGTATAGTCGCAGGGCCGAACACTGAAGCTTTCTTT. This codes for CASSIVAGPNTEAFF.

In its sample, this clonotype was seen many times. The chain recombines TRBV12-3 or TRBV12-4 with TRBJ2-7; 7 positions agree with TRBD2. V lost 1 base, J lost 7 bases, and 7 bases stayed unmatched. The CDR3 runs 14 residues. For the CDR3, the DNA is TGTGCCAGCAGTTTAGTGGGAGGGATCGGGGAGCAGTACTTC. This translates into CASSLVGGIGEQYF.

There are many counts of this clonotype. The chain recombines TRBV30 with TRBJ1-4; 8 bases are shared with TRBD1. CDR1 is GTSNPN, CDR2 SVGIG, per germline (reference sequence). V was pared by 6 bases and J by 4 bases, with 4 bases of the junction left unmatched. This CDR3 has 13 residues. The CDR3 is CACRTGGNEKLFF. Here the CDR3 DNA reads TGTGCCTGCCGTACAGGGGGTAATGAAAAACTGTTTTTT.

CDR3 region: CAISERGATGELFF. As DNA, the CDR3 is TGTGCCATCAGTGAACGGGGGGCCACCGGGGAGCTGTTTTTT. V is TRBV10-3 and J is TRBJ2-2; the D gene is possibly TRBD2 (7 bases). Trimming cost V 3 bases and J 4 bases, with 9 bases left between them. This CDR3 comprises 14 residues. Germline-derived CDR1 and CDR2 are ENHRY and SYGVKD.

The sample holds many counts of this clonotype. The CDR3, as DNA: TGTGCCAGCAGCTCATTGGACAGTTCAAGTAACTATGGCTACACCTTC. As protein: CASSSLDSSSNYGYTF. The V and J genes are TRBV13 and TRBJ1-2; a possible D gene is TRBD1 (6 bases). Germline CDR1 PRHDT, CDR2 FYEKMQ (reference sequence). Trimming pared 4 bases from V and 1 base from J, leaving 16 bases between. This CDR3 spans 16 amino acids.

This clonotype was detected ten times or more. The chain has TRBV27 and TRBJ2-7, with a possible D match to TRBD1 (5 bases). V lost 7 bases and J lost 0, with 31 bases in between. Germline CDR1 is MNHEY and CDR2 is SMNVEV (reference sequence). The CDR3 spans 20 residues. CDR3 nucleotide sequence: TGTGCCAGCATCCACCACCCCATCGGGTTGAACAGGTCAAGCTCCTACGAGCAGTACGTC. This codes for CASIHHPIGLNRSSSYEQYV.

This clonotype was observed a single time. Only one base separates this from a far larger clonotype, so it likely reflects a read error. The chain employs TRBV12-3 or TRBV12-4 and TRBJ1-6; TRBD1 matches at 9 bases. The CDR3 has 17 amino acids. CDR3 amino acids: CASSLPGPGTGNSPLYF. The CDR3 coding sequence is TGTGCCAGCAGTTTACCTGGACCCGGGACAGGGAATTCACCCCTCTACTTT.